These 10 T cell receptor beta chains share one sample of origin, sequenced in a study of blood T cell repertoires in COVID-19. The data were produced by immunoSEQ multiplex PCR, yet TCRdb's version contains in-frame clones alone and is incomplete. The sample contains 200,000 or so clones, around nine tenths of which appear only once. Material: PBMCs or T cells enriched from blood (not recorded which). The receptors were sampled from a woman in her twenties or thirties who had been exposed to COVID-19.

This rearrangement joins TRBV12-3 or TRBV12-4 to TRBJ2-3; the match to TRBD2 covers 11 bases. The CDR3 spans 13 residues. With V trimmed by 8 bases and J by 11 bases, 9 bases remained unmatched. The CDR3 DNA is TGTGCCAGCGGGGGACTAGCGGAGGGGAGGCAGTATTTT. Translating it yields CASGGLAEGRQYF.

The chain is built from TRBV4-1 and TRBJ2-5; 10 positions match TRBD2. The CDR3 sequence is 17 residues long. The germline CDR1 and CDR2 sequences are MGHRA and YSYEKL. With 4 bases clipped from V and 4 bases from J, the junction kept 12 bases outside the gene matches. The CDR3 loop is CASSLLSSSGSRETQYF. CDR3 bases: TGCGCCAGCAGCCTCCTTAGCTCTAGCGGGAGCCGAGAGACCCAGTACTTC.

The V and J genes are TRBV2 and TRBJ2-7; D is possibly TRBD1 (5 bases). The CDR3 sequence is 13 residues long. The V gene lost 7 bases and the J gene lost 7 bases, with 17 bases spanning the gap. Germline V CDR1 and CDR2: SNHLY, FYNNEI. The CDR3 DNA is TGTGCCAGCAAACGTCAGGGATATGGGGAGCAGTACTTC. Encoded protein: CASKRQGYGEQYF.

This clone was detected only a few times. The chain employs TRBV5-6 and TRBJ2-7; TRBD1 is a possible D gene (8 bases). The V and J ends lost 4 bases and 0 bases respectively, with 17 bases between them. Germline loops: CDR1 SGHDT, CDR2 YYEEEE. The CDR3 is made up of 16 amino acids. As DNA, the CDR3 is TGTGCCAGCAGCCTCGAGGGGGGGACAGGCTCCTACGAGCAGTACTTC. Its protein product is CASSLEGGTGSYEQYF.

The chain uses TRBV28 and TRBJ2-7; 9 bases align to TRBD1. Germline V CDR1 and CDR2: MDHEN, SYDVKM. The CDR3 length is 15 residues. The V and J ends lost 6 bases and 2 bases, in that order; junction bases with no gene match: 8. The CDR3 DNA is TGTGCCAGCAGAGGTCAGACAGGGGGAGCCTACGAGCAGTACTTC. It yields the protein CASRGQTGGAYEQYF.

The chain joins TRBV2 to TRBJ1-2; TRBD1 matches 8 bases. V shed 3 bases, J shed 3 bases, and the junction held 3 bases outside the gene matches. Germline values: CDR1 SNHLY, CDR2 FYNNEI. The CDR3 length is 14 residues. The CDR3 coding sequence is TGTGCCAGCAGTGAGGACAGGGATGACTATGGCTACACCTTC. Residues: CASSEDRDDYGYTF.

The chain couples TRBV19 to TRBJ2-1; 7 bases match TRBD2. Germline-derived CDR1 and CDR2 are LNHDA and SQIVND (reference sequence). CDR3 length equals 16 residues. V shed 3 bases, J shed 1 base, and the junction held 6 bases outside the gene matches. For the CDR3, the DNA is TGTGCCAGTAGTATTCCAGCGGGGTTATCCTACAATGAGCAGTTCTTC. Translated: CASSIPAGLSYNEQFF.

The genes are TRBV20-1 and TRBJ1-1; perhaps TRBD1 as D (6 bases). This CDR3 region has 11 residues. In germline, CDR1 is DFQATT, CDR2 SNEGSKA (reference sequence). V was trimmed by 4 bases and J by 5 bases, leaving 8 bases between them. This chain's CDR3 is CSAIQGTEAFF. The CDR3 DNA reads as TGCAGTGCTATTCAGGGGACTGAAGCTTTCTTT.

The CDR3 loop reads CASSVLRGNNEQFF. The CDR3 nucleotides are TGTGCCAGCAGTGTTCTCAGGGGAAACAATGAGCAGTTCTTC. The rearrangement joins TRBV2 to TRBJ2-1, with a tentative D call TRBD1 (6 bases). This CDR3 has 14 residues. Between the trimmed V and J ends, which lost 4 bases and 5 bases, there was a span of 12 bases. Germline loops: CDR1 SNHLY, CDR2 FYNNEI.

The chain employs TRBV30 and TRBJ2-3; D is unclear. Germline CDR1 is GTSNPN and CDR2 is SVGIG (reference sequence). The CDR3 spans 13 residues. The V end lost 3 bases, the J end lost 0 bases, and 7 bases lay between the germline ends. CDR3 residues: CAWSSASTDTQYF. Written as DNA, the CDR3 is TGTGCCTGGAGCAGCGCCAGCACAGATACGCAGTATTTT.